The present entry profiles one T cell receptor beta chain with its context. The target antigen is unknown. This CDR3 contains 15 residues. Per the germline V gene, CDR1 is SGDLS and CDR2 is YYNGEE. The ends were cut back, 0 bases at V and 3 bases at J, with 13 bases in the middle. These data come from a study of cytomegalovirus exposure and HLA in healthy donors. General study points: In a later analysis, TCR beta V- and J-gene trimming showed a link to a missense DCLRE1C variant.

The study ran its PCR with 60 Vbeta and 13 Jbeta primers. Repertoires were generated with immunoSEQ multiplex PCR, while TCRdb's copy carries only in-frame clones and drops some. Of 95,000 to 150,000 clones listed, less than 90% were seen once; the top ten hold 0.24%. The material sequenced was PBMCs. The gene calls are TRBV9 and TRBJ2-7; tentative D call: TRBD2 (5 bases). The origin of this receptor is a man aged 50 to 59 in good health and CMV-seronegative. Written as DNA, the CDR3 is TGTGCCAGCAGCGTAGATTGGCTAGGGAGCTACGAGCAGTACTTC. Its protein is CASSVDWLGSYEQYF. The full variable domain, completed using reference TRBV9 and TRBJ2-7, is DSGVTQTPKHLITATGQRVTLRCSPRSGDLSVYWYQQSLDQGLQFLIQYYNGEERAKGNILERFSAQQFPDLHSELNLSSLELGDSALYFCASSVDWLGSYEQYFGPGTRLTVT.